The rows below give T cell receptor beta chains drawn from one sample of a study of blood T cell repertoires in COVID-19. The repertoire was sequenced with immunoSEQ multiplex PCR; TCRdb's copy has only in-frame clones and lacks some. The table includes approximately 380,000 clones, more than 75% detected once. Source material: PBMCs or T cells enriched from blood (not recorded which). The receptors originated from a woman under 30 who had recovered from COVID-19. The CDR3 runs from the conserved cysteine through the conserved F or W. Fields, in order: clone size, D gene, J gene, V gene, CDR3 length, CDR3 protein, CDR3 DNA. D genes are given only for firm matches. Where a row states a size, it is once, few, many or the class of an expanded clone; other rows omit it.

clone_size: -; d_call: -; j_call: TRBJ1-1; v_call: TRBV9; cdr3_length: 14; cdr3_aa: CASSPRQYNTEAFF; cdr3_nt: TGTGCCAGCAGCCCCAGACAGTACAACACTGAAGCTTTCTTT
clone_size: once; d_call: -; j_call: TRBJ1-3; v_call: TRBV7-9; cdr3_length: 17; cdr3_aa: CASSSSTGGSSGNTIYF; cdr3_nt: TGTGCCAGCAGCTCCTCGACAGGAGGTTCCTCTGGAAACACCATATATTTT
clone_size: -; d_call: -; j_call: TRBJ1-2; v_call: TRBV7-2; cdr3_length: 13; cdr3_aa: CASSLVAGQGYTF; cdr3_nt: TGTGCCAGCAGCTTAGTTGCAGGACAAGGCTACACCTTC
clone_size: -; d_call: TRBD1; j_call: TRBJ1-1; v_call: TRBV15; cdr3_length: 12; cdr3_aa: CATTSRTGVSFF; cdr3_nt: TGTGCCACCACCAGCAGGACAGGGGTTTCTTTCTTT
clone_size: -; d_call: -; j_call: TRBJ2-7; v_call: TRBV5-6; cdr3_length: 12; cdr3_aa: CASSSLGYEQYF; cdr3_nt: TGTGCCAGCAGCTCACTTGGCTACGAGCAGTACTTC
clone_size: once; d_call: TRBD2; j_call: TRBJ2-7; v_call: TRBV2; cdr3_length: 16; cdr3_aa: CASSKMLAGAPYEQYF; cdr3_nt: TGTGCCAGCAGTAAAATGCTAGCGGGGGCCCCCTACGAGCAGTACTTC
clone_size: -; d_call: -; j_call: TRBJ1-2; v_call: TRBV10-3; cdr3_length: 11; cdr3_aa: CAISDSYGYTF; cdr3_nt: TGTGCCATCAGCGACAGCTATGGCTACACCTTC
clone_size: -; d_call: -; j_call: TRBJ1-5; v_call: TRBV19; cdr3_length: 18; cdr3_aa: CASSIVGGSLSANQPQHF; cdr3_nt: TGTGCCAGTAGTATCGTCGGGGGGAGCCTTAGTGCCAATCAGCCCCAGCATTTT
clone_size: -; d_call: TRBD1; j_call: TRBJ1-1; v_call: TRBV27; cdr3_length: 15; cdr3_aa: CASSLSHRGRMNAFF; cdr3_nt: TGTGCCAGCAGTTTATCCCACAGGGGCCGTATGAATGCTTTCTTT
clone_size: -; d_call: -; j_call: TRBJ1-4; v_call: TRBV3-1/TRBV3-2; cdr3_length: 15; cdr3_aa: CASSPPGTLNEKLFF; cdr3_nt: TGTGCCAGCAGCCCTCCCGGGACACTTAATGAAAAACTGTTTTTT
clone_size: -; d_call: -; j_call: TRBJ1-1; v_call: TRBV27; cdr3_length: 15; cdr3_aa: CASTTTPGGPGEAFF; cdr3_nt: TGTGCCAGCACCACTACCCCAGGAGGACCAGGTGAAGCTTTCTTT
clone_size: few; d_call: TRBD1; j_call: TRBJ1-1; v_call: TRBV29-1; cdr3_length: 15; cdr3_aa: CSVAEGDRGEVEAFF; cdr3_nt: TGCAGCGTAGCCGAAGGGGACAGGGGTGAGGTTGAAGCTTTCTTT
clone_size: -; d_call: -; j_call: TRBJ1-1; v_call: TRBV6-5; cdr3_length: 14; cdr3_aa: CASILEQPNTEAFF; cdr3_nt: TGTGCCAGCATATTAGAACAGCCGAACACTGAAGCTTTCTTT
clone_size: -; d_call: TRBD1; j_call: TRBJ1-1; v_call: TRBV19; cdr3_length: 12; cdr3_aa: CASYQGDTEAFF; cdr3_nt: TGTGCCAGTTATCAGGGGGACACTGAAGCTTTCTTT
clone_size: -; d_call: -; j_call: TRBJ1-1; v_call: TRBV12-3/TRBV12-4; cdr3_length: 13; cdr3_aa: CASSLTVNTEAFF; cdr3_nt: TGTGCCAGCAGTTTGACAGTCAACACTGAAGCTTTCTTT
clone_size: -; d_call: TRBD1; j_call: TRBJ1-1; v_call: TRBV29-1; cdr3_length: 12; cdr3_aa: CSGTGLGTEAFF; cdr3_nt: TGCAGCGGGACAGGGTTGGGCACTGAAGCTTTCTTT
clone_size: -; d_call: TRBD1; j_call: TRBJ1-2; v_call: TRBV7-2; cdr3_length: 14; cdr3_aa: CASSLAGTAYGYTF; cdr3_nt: TGTGCCAGCAGCTTAGCCGGGACAGCCTATGGCTACACCTTC
clone_size: -; d_call: -; j_call: TRBJ2-2; v_call: TRBV4-3; cdr3_length: 15; cdr3_aa: CASSQESGGTGELFF; cdr3_nt: TGCGCCAGCAGCCAAGAATCCGGGGGCACCGGGGAGCTGTTTTTT
clone_size: few; d_call: -; j_call: TRBJ1-1; v_call: TRBV3-1/TRBV3-2; cdr3_length: 14; cdr3_aa: CASSQADKNTEAFF; cdr3_nt: TGTGCCAGCAGCCAAGCTGACAAGAACACTGAAGCTTTCTTT
clone_size: -; d_call: TRBD1; j_call: TRBJ1-4; v_call: TRBV29-1; cdr3_length: 13; cdr3_aa: CSVVGTGGGKLFF; cdr3_nt: TGCAGCGTTGTTGGGACAGGGGGAGGAAAACTGTTTTTT
clone_size: -; d_call: TRBD2; j_call: TRBJ2-2; v_call: TRBV4-3; cdr3_length: 18; cdr3_aa: CASSQGEGLAGGPGELFF; cdr3_nt: TGCGCCAGCAGCCAAGGGGAGGGACTAGCGGGGGGACCCGGGGAGCTGTTTTTT
clone_size: -; d_call: TRBD1; j_call: TRBJ1-1; v_call: TRBV5-1; cdr3_length: 13; cdr3_aa: CASSTGGRTEAFF; cdr3_nt: TGCGCCAGCAGCACAGGGGGCAGAACTGAAGCTTTCTTT
clone_size: -; d_call: -; j_call: TRBJ1-1; v_call: TRBV4-3; cdr3_length: 15; cdr3_aa: CASSRDRGADTEAFF; cdr3_nt: TGCGCCAGCAGCCGAGACCGGGGGGCCGACACTGAAGCTTTCTTT
clone_size: -; d_call: TRBD2; j_call: TRBJ2-2; v_call: TRBV30; cdr3_length: 16; cdr3_aa: CAWTVVAGGRAGELFF; cdr3_nt: TGTGCCTGGACCGTGGTAGCGGGGGGGCGCGCCGGGGAGCTGTTTTTT
clone_size: -; d_call: -; j_call: TRBJ2-3; v_call: TRBV28; cdr3_length: 17; cdr3_aa: CASSRGTSGRSTDTQYF; cdr3_nt: TGTGCCAGCAGCCGCGGGACTTCCGGAAGAAGCACAGATACGCAGTATTTT
clone_size: -; d_call: -; j_call: TRBJ2-2; v_call: TRBV28; cdr3_length: 17; cdr3_aa: CASSPRGAGANTGELFF; cdr3_nt: TGTGCCAGCAGTCCCCGAGGTGCAGGGGCGAACACCGGGGAGCTGTTTTTT
clone_size: -; d_call: -; j_call: TRBJ1-5; v_call: TRBV30; cdr3_length: 12; cdr3_aa: CAWSGGNQPQHF; cdr3_nt: TGTGCCTGGAGTGGAGGGAATCAGCCCCAGCATTTT
clone_size: -; d_call: TRBD2; j_call: TRBJ2-2; v_call: TRBV9; cdr3_length: 17; cdr3_aa: CASSVNRGGHNTGELFF; cdr3_nt: TGTGCCAGCAGCGTAAATCGGGGGGGCCACAACACCGGGGAGCTGTTTTTT
clone_size: -; d_call: TRBD1; j_call: TRBJ2-7; v_call: TRBV18; cdr3_length: 13; cdr3_aa: CASSSGTGDEQYF; cdr3_nt: TGTGCCAGCTCTTCCGGGACAGGGGACGAGCAGTACTTC
clone_size: -; d_call: -; j_call: TRBJ1-2; v_call: TRBV28; cdr3_length: 18; cdr3_aa: CASSSPGLVLSANYGYTF; cdr3_nt: TGTGCCAGCAGTTCACCGGGTCTGGTTCTGTCCGCTAACTATGGCTACACCTTC
clone_size: -; d_call: -; j_call: TRBJ2-5; v_call: TRBV4-1; cdr3_length: 15; cdr3_aa: CASSQHRDTRETQYF; cdr3_nt: TGCGCCAGCAGCCAACACCGGGACACCAGGGAGACCCAGTACTTC